The present T cell receptor beta chain was sequenced within a study of cytomegalovirus exposure and HLA in healthy donors. Details on this clone: Other DNA sequences within the sample encode an identical CDR3.

From germline, CDR1 is MNHEY and CDR2 SMNVEV (reference sequence). The CDR3 totals 16 residues. The germline V and J ends were trimmed by 8 bases and 0 bases, with 17 bases remaining between them. 13 Jbeta primers and 60 Vbeta primers were used for the PCR. Generated by immunoSEQ multiplex PCR, the TCRdb table keeps only in-frame clones and is missing some. This sample has approximately 290,000 clones, with approximately 80% found just once. The origin of this receptor is a girl aged 2 to 10 in good health and CMV-seronegative. The V gene is TRBV27, the J gene TRBJ1-5; D is perhaps TRBD1 (5 bases). The specimen was PBMCs. The CDR3, as DNA: TGTGCCAGCGGTCCCCCGGTAAGGGGTAGCAATCAGCCCCAGCATTTT. It is translated as CASGPPVRGSNQPQHF.